Below are 23 T cell receptor beta chains sequenced from a single sample in a study of T cell clonality in common variable immunodeficiency. Method: immunoSEQ multiplex PCR; TCRdb's copy keeps in-frame clones and lacks some. Observed in the sample are 30,000 or so clones, none of them singletons. The material sequenced was peripheral blood mononuclear cells. The origin of the receptors is a person between 18 and 75 years old in good health.

This clone occurred many times. With the read ending 3 residues before the CDR3 end, the germline J gene is used to fill in that end. J is TRBJ2-1 and V is TRBV12-3 or TRBV12-4; weak D call: TRBD1 (7 bases). Trimming removed 3 bases at V and 5 bases at J, with 11 bases between. This CDR3 spans 14 amino acids. The CDR3 protein is CASSFGGTDNEQFF. The CDR3 bases that were read are TGTGCCAGCAGTTTTGGCGGGACAGACAATGAG.

This clone was seen repeatedly, ten times or more. The CDR3 end is not reached by the read, which stops 3 residues before it; the germline J gene fills it in. The chain uses TRBV18 and TRBJ2-5, with 7 bases matching TRBD1. J was trimmed by 1 base and V by 3 bases; bases with no gene match: 5. The CDR3 totals 15 residues. Germline assignment: CDR1 KGHSH and CDR2 LQKENI. The sequenced part of the CDR3 DNA is TGTGCCAGCTCACCGGGACAGCCCCGCCAAGAGACC. This gives the protein CASSPGQPRQET. The whole CDR3 sequence is CASSPGQPRQETQYF.

This clone has ten or more counts. Read coverage stops 3 residues before the CDR3 terminus; the germline J gene supplies the remainder. The rearrangement uses TRBV29-1 and TRBJ1-1; D is unclear. The CDR3 spans 18 residues. Germline values: CDR1 SQVTM, CDR2 ANQGSEA. CDR3 bases read: TGCAGCGTTGAAGATCGGGGAGGGTTGTTCGTATTAAACAAAGAA. This sequence encodes CSVEDRGGLFVLNKE. The whole CDR3 sequence reads CSVEDRGGLFVLNKEAFF.

In this sample, this clone turned up many times. Sequencing ends 3 residues short of the CDR3 end; the germline J gene provides the rest. This chain uses TRBV19 with TRBJ2-7, with TRBD1 matching 8 bases. The CDR3 runs 15 residues. CDR1 LNHDA and CDR2 SQIVND come from the germline V gene (reference sequence). J gave up 5 bases and V 5 bases, and 11 bases lay outside the gene matches. This chain's CDR3 is CASSLTGGRTDEQYF. Incomplete CDR3 DNA: TGTGCCAGTAGTCTAACAGGGGGGCGAACGGACGAG.

This clone appeared many times. The sequenced fragment ends 3 residues before the CDR3 boundary, so the rest is inferred from the germline J gene. The chain links TRBV20-1 to TRBJ1-5; TRBD1 agrees at 9 bases. Germline V gives CDR1 DFQATT, CDR2 SNEGSKA (reference sequence). The CDR3 length is 14 residues. After removal of 5 bases from V and 5 bases from J, the junction contained 7 bases not matched to a gene. The chain's CDR3 is CSARIDRGDQPQHF. The DNA read from the CDR3 is TGCAGTGCTCGTATTGACAGGGGGGATCAGCCC.

This clone occurred a few times. The read is 3 residues too short to cover the CDR3 end, so that end is filled in from the germline J gene. V is TRBV13 and J is TRBJ2-3; 7 positions agree with TRBD1. CDR1 and CDR2 (germline): PRHDT, FYEKMQ (reference sequence). This CDR3 has 19 residues. The CDR3 sequence: CASSSPHLTGDRVIETQYF. The CDR3 bases that were read are TGTGCCAGCAGCTCCCCCCATCTGACAGGTGACAGGGTAATAGAGACG.

This clone was detected many times. The read ends 3 residues shy of where the CDR3 ends; the end is completed using the germline J gene. This chain connects TRBV2 to TRBJ2-6, with 9 nucleotides matching TRBD1. After removal of 0 bases from V and 2 bases from J, the junction contained 5 bases not matched to a gene. This CDR3 comprises 18 residues. CDR1 and CDR2 from the germline V gene are SNHLY and FYNNEI. The DNA read from the CDR3 is TGTGCCAGCAGTGAAGCGCGGGACAGGGCTCCTGGGGCCAACGTC. Translated: CASSEARDRAPGANV. The whole CDR3 reads CASSEARDRAPGANVLTF.

This clone was detected ten times or more. The CDR3 goes on 3 residues after the read ends, and that part is filled in from the germline J gene. This chain connects TRBV20-1 to TRBJ2-7; possibly TRBD1 for D (5 bases). The germline CDR1 and CDR2 sequences are DFQATT and SNEGSKA (reference sequence). The CDR3 consists of 15 residues. Trimming took off 8 bases at V and 3 bases at J, with 23 bases between the two ends. Partial CDR3 DNA: TGCAGTTCCATAACCGCGCAGGGATACGACTACGAG. The encoded protein is CSSITAQGYDYE. The entire CDR3 is CSSITAQGYDYEQYF.

Ten or more counts support this clone. The read falls 3 residues short of the CDR3 end, and the missing part is taken from the germline J gene. The rearrangement uses TRBV4-1 and TRBJ2-1; D possibly uses TRBD1 or TRBD2 (5 bases each). CDR3 length: 13 amino acids. Germline V gene sequence: CDR1 MGHRA, CDR2 YSYEKL. V lost 3 bases and J 8 bases, leaving 11 bases between the germline ends. Incomplete CDR3 DNA: TGCGCCAGCAGCCAGAGGGGATGGGATGAG. Protein product: CASSQRGWDE. The CDR3 as a whole reads CASSQRGWDEQFF.

This clone was found a few times. Given a much more abundant clone one base away, this may be a read error. The identical CDR3 is also encoded by other nucleotide sequences in the sample. CDR3 bases read: TGTGCCTGGAGTATTCGGACATACCACTCTGGAAACACA. This translates into CAWSIRTYHSGNT. The complete CDR3 reads CAWSIRTYHSGNTIYF. The chain joins TRBV30 to TRBJ1-3, with D possibly TRBD1 on 5 matching bases. The read is 3 residues too short to cover the CDR3 end, so that end is filled in from the germline J gene. Per germline, CDR1 GTSNPN and CDR2 SVGIG (reference sequence). The CDR3 extends over 16 amino acids.

This clone was detected ten times or more. Sequencing ends 3 residues short of the CDR3 end; the germline J gene provides the rest. The genes are TRBV5-4 and TRBJ1-5; possible D gene TRBD1, 6 bases. The CDR3 runs to 15 residues. Trimming took off 0 bases at V and 6 bases at J, with 13 bases between the two ends. Germline CDR1 reads SGHNT; CDR2 reads YYREEE (reference sequence). The CDR3 DNA, read in part, is TGTGCCAGCAGCTTGGCCCCGGGGGGCAGTCAGCCC. This translates into CASSLAPGGSQP. The full CDR3 is CASSLAPGGSQPQHF.

This clone was seen ten or more times. Read sequence stops 3 residues before the CDR3 end, and the germline J gene provides the missing end. The rearrangement joins TRBV7-2 to TRBJ1-2, with D hard to call. Germline V gene lookup returns CDR1 SGHTA and CDR2 FQGNSA. The CDR3 length is 13 residues. The ends were cut back, 2 bases at V and 2 bases at J, with 6 bases in the middle. The CDR3 spells CASSLSENYGYTF. Incomplete CDR3 DNA: TGTGCCAGCAGCTTATCAGAGAACTATGGC.

This clone appeared many times. Read coverage stops 3 residues before the CDR3 terminus; the germline J gene supplies the remainder. The J gene is TRBJ1-5, the V gene TRBV2; perhaps TRBD1 as D (5 bases). V gave up 4 bases and J gave up 6 bases, with 13 bases separating them. Germline loops: CDR1 SNHLY, CDR2 FYNNEI. This CDR3 contains 14 residues. CDR3 loop: CASSARGGVQPQHF. The CDR3 bases that were read are TGTGCCAGCAGTGCCCGGGGGGGGGTTCAGCCC.

There are many counts of this clone. The read ends 3 residues early relative to the CDR3; the germline J gene fills the gap. This chain joins TRBV19 and TRBJ1-2; the D gene is possibly TRBD1 (6 bases). The germline V gene has CDR1 LNHDA and CDR2 SQIVND (reference sequence). The CDR3 has 16 amino acids. Trimming cost V 0 bases and J 5 bases, with 16 bases left between them. The covered CDR3 bases are TGTGCCAGTAGTATAGATGGGCAGGGGCCCTATTATGGC. This codes for CASSIDGQGPYYG. The whole CDR3 is CASSIDGQGPYYGYTF.

This clone was seen repeatedly, ten times or more. The read stops 3 residues short of the end of the CDR3; the missing end is completed from the germline J gene. The rearrangement uses TRBV2 and TRBJ1-1; D gene unclear. There are 13 residues in the CDR3. The V gene lost 7 bases and the J gene lost 0 bases, with 9 bases spanning the gap. Germline lookup yields CDR1 SNHLY and CDR2 FYNNEI. Incomplete CDR3 DNA: TGTGCCAGCAACACAGTCATGAACACTGAA. Encoded protein: CASNTVMNTE. The full CDR3 protein reads CASNTVMNTEAFF.

This clone showed up many times. The read ends 3 residues shy of where the CDR3 ends; the end is completed using the germline J gene. The chain is built from TRBV20-1 and TRBJ1-2; D gene unclear. Trimming stripped 4 bases from V and 7 bases from J, with 13 bases between. This CDR3 spans 12 amino acids. Germline CDR1 and CDR2: DFQATT and SNEGSKA (reference sequence). The CDR3 here is CSAKKGGGGYTF. The sequenced CDR3 bases are TGCAGTGCTAAGAAGGGTGGTGGTGGC.

This clone came up many times. The covered CDR3 bases are TGCAGTGCTAGAGGGACTAGCGGGAGAAGGGGCCTTGGTTACGAG. Protein: CSARGTSGRRGLGYE. The entire CDR3 protein is CSARGTSGRRGLGYEQYF. This chain connects TRBV20-1 to TRBJ2-7; 13 bases agree with TRBD2. The CDR3 extends 3 residues past the end of the read, so its final part is completed from the germline J gene. Losses at the gene ends were 1 base for V and 4 bases for J; bases not matched to a gene: 13. The CDR3 runs to 18 residues. Germline loops: CDR1 DFQATT, CDR2 SNEGSKA (reference sequence).

This clone was found many times. Coverage ceases 3 residues before the CDR3 finishes, and the germline J gene fills in the end. This chain connects TRBV20-1 to TRBJ1-6; 7 bases fit TRBD1. In germline, CDR1 is DFQATT, CDR2 SNEGSKA (reference sequence). The CDR3 is 14 amino acids. V lost 3 bases to trimming and J lost 9 bases; unmatched junction nucleotides: 8. The CDR3 is CSASPTGFGSPLHF. The sequenced part of the CDR3 DNA is TGCAGTGCTAGTCCGACAGGGTTCGGTTCACCC.

This clone was seen repeatedly, ten times or more. The read is 3 residues too short to cover the CDR3 end, so that end is filled in from the germline J gene. The J gene is TRBJ2-7, the V gene TRBV2; D is ambiguous. With 4 bases removed from V and 6 bases from J, the gap between germline ends came to 19 bases. CDR1 and CDR2 from the germline V gene are SNHLY and FYNNEI. The CDR3 runs 15 residues. The CDR3 loop reads CASSGGVGSAIEQYF. Incomplete CDR3 DNA: TGTGCCAGCAGTGGAGGAGTTGGGTCAGCGATCGAG.

To note about this clone: The read terminates 3 residues ahead of where the CDR3 ends, so the germline J gene completes it. The chain joins TRBV6-2 or TRBV6-3 to TRBJ1-5, with D possibly matching TRBD1 (5 bases). CDR1 MNHEY and CDR2 SVGEGT come from the germline V gene. The CDR3 has 14 residues. Incomplete CDR3 DNA: TGTGCCAGCAGTCCGGGACTAGCGGGGGATCCC. This sequence encodes CASSPGLAGDP. Given in full, the CDR3 is CASSPGLAGDPQHF.

This clone was counted ten times or more. Read sequence stops 3 residues before the CDR3 end, and the germline J gene provides the missing end. Other DNA sequences in the same sample also yield this CDR3. The V call is TRBV5-1, the J call TRBJ2-2; perhaps TRBD2 as D (8 bases). Trimming stripped 7 bases from V and 6 bases from J, with 19 bases between. The V gene's germline CDR1 is SGHRS and CDR2 YFSETQ. This CDR3 spans 15 amino acids. The part of the CDR3 DNA that was read is TGCGCCAGCGCACGGGACAGCGGGGGATCCGGGGAG. Translation: CASARDSGGSGE. The whole CDR3 region reads CASARDSGGSGELFF.

Ten or more counts support this clone. The read terminates 3 residues before the CDR3 end, so the remaining end is supplied by the germline J gene. This chain uses TRBV7-2 with TRBJ1-5; D might be TRBD1 (5 bases). This CDR3 spans 15 amino acids. CDR1 is SGHTA and CDR2 is FQGNSA in the germline V gene. V lost 4 bases to trimming and J lost 4 bases, with 14 bases between them. The CDR3 protein is CASSSARGGNQPQHF. The CDR3 bases that were read are TGTGCCAGCAGCTCGGCCCGGGGGGGTAATCAGCCC.

This clone has a count of ten or more. With the read ending 3 residues before the CDR3 end, the germline J gene is used to fill in that end. This specimen includes other DNA sequences encoding the same CDR3. The chain links TRBV6-2 or TRBV6-3 to TRBJ2-5; TRBD1 matches 8 bases. The trim removed 5 bases at V and 2 bases at J, leaving 1 base unmatched. The V gene's germline CDR1 is MNHEY and CDR2 SVGEGT. This CDR3 has 13 residues. The CDR3 spells CASSRDRQETQYF. The DNA read from the CDR3 is TGTGCCAGCAGTCGGGACAGGCAAGAGACC.